Presented here are 12 T cell receptor beta chains from one specimen sequenced in a study of CD8+ T cells in alopecia areata. It was cDNA, reverse transcribed from extracted RNA, that served as the sequencing template. Clones were read by immunoSEQ multiplex PCR, and TCRdb kept only the in-frame ones, dropping some. The data show about 140,000 clones, approximately 50% seen once. Here the sequenced sample was CD4+ T cells sorted from blood, taken at week 0. Receptors were obtained from a human donor with alopecia areata.

This clone was observed once. V usage is TRBV30 and J usage is TRBJ2-7; tentatively, D is TRBD1 (6 bases). Trimming removed 4 bases at V and 2 bases at J, with 6 bases between. Germline loops: CDR1 GTSNPN, CDR2 SVGIG (reference sequence). The CDR3 runs to 11 residues. The CDR3 sequence is CAWTGAYEQYF. The DNA for the CDR3 is TGTGCCTGGACAGGGGCCTACGAGCAGTACTTC.

The chain is built from TRBV30 and TRBJ1-2; D call uncertain. The germline V and J ends were trimmed by 2 bases and 3 bases, with 7 bases remaining between them. CDR1 is GTSNPN and CDR2 is SVGIG in the germline V gene (reference sequence). There are 12 residues in the CDR3. The CDR3, as DNA: TGTGCCTGGAGTCCAGGACACTATGGCTACACCTTC. Translated, it gives CAWSPGHYGYTF.

This clone was seen only once. The V call is TRBV7-2, the J call TRBJ2-3; 8 positions agree with TRBD1. Looked up from germline, CDR1 is SGHTA and CDR2 is FQGNSA. This CDR3 is 15 amino acids long. The V segment lost 2 bases and the J segment 0 bases; nucleotides outside the gene matches: 1. CDR3 nucleotides: TGTGCCAGCAGCTTAAACAGGGGGAGCACAGATACGCAGTATTTT. Its translation is CASSLNRGSTDTQYF.

The chain employs TRBV29-1 and TRBJ2-2, with TRBD1 as a possible D gene (6 bases). With 6 bases removed from V and 4 bases from J, the gap between germline ends came to 30 bases. CDR3 length: 19 amino acids. Per germline, CDR1 SQVTM and CDR2 ANQGSEA. Here the CDR3 DNA reads TGCAGCGTCGGTGAAAACAGGGAAGGTGGGCCAGTAGGCACCGGGGAGCTGTTTTTT. This gives the protein CSVGENREGGPVGTGELFF.

This sequence joins TRBV7-2 and TRBJ2-1; either TRBD1 or TRBD2 may supply D (5 bases each). Trimming removed 1 base from V and 2 bases from J, with 12 bases in between. The germline V gene has CDR1 SGHTA and CDR2 FQGNSA. The CDR3 loop spans 16 amino acids. The CDR3 loop reads CASSLEPGPTYNEQFF. The CDR3 DNA follows: TGTGCCAGCAGCTTAGAGCCGGGACCCACCTACAATGAGCAGTTCTTC.

V is TRBV5-1 and J is TRBJ2-5, with 9 bases identical to TRBD1. The CDR3 consists of 15 residues. With V trimmed by 5 bases and J by 5 bases, 10 bases remained unmatched. CDR1 is SGHRS, CDR2 YFSETQ, per germline. The CDR3 nucleotides read TGCGCCAGCAGTTACGGGACAGGGTCTTTGGAGACCCAGTACTTC. Translation: CASSYGTGSLETQYF.

This sequence joins TRBV2 and TRBJ2-5; D is undetermined. Germline V lookup: CDR1 SNHLY, CDR2 FYNNEI. The germline V and J ends were trimmed by 6 bases and 5 bases, with 16 bases remaining between them. The CDR3 has 14 amino acids. The CDR3 spells CASREQSIGETQYF. The CDR3 nucleotides are TGTGCCAGCAGGGAACAGAGCATAGGGGAGACCCAGTACTTC.

The chain joins TRBV7-3 to TRBJ2-2; 9 bases fit TRBD1. CDR1 is SGHTA, CDR2 FQGTGA, per germline. The J segment lost 3 bases and the V segment lost 9 bases, leaving 2 bases of the junction unmatched. This CDR3 has 13 residues. CDR3 in DNA: TGTGCCAGTGGACAGGGGCACACCGGGGAGCTGTTTTTT. Translated, it gives CASGQGHTGELFF.

This sequence joins TRBV29-1 and TRBJ2-5; D call uncertain. The CDR3 totals 14 residues. The V gene lost 3 bases and the J gene lost 4 bases, with 15 bases spanning the gap. The V gene's germline CDR1 is SQVTM and CDR2 ANQGSEA. The CDR3 DNA is TGCAGCGTTGATTCGGACCGTTCTGGAGAGACCCAGTACTTC. Its protein product is CSVDSDRSGETQYF.

This clone was counted only a few times. The chain combines TRBV11-3 with TRBJ2-5, with D uncertain. Germline CDR1 SGHNT, CDR2 YENEEA. The CDR3 has 13 amino acids. The ends were cut back, 0 bases at V and 7 bases at J, with 9 bases in the middle. The CDR3 protein is CASSLDPLGTQYF. The DNA of the CDR3 is TGTGCCAGCAGCTTAGATCCTCTGGGGACCCAGTACTTC.

The sample holds many counts of this clone. This chain uses TRBV27 with TRBJ1-2, with D unclear. V was clipped by 9 bases and J by 2 bases, with 10 bases between them. The CDR3 spans 12 residues. Germline V lookup: CDR1 MNHEY, CDR2 SMNVEV (reference sequence). The CDR3 loop is CASADPNYGYTF. CDR3 DNA: TGTGCCAGTGCAGACCCCAACTATGGCTACACCTTC.

The gene calls are TRBV27 and TRBJ2-1; D possibly corresponds to TRBD2 (5 bases). The germline gives CDR1 MNHEY, CDR2 SMNVEV (reference sequence). This CDR3 is 16 amino acids long. V lost 5 bases and J lost 3, with 17 bases in between. CDR3: CASSPTILGDYNEQFF. The CDR3, as DNA: TGTGCCAGCAGTCCCACTATTTTGGGAGACTACAATGAGCAGTTCTTC.